This note documents a single T cell receptor beta chain sequence. Other DNA sequences in this specimen translate into the identical CDR3. TCRdb's copy holds only in-frame clones and misses some; the assay was immunoSEQ multiplex PCR. This table holds roughly 680,000 clones, roughly 90% found once. This entry is derived from a study of Ad26.COV2.S vaccination and SARS-CoV-2 variants. About the study: It was the COV1001 Ad26.COV2.S trial arm that included the donor.

Treatment meaning: over 15 received Ad26.COV2.S at low or high dose, single or two shots; about 5 received placebo; per-sample allocation not given. All samples were drawn on day 63, counting from the first vaccine or placebo injection. The CDR3 totals 14 residues. V was trimmed by 0 bases and J by 3 bases, leaving 6 bases between them. Looked up from germline, CDR1 is SGHRS and CDR2 is YFSETQ. The J gene is TRBJ2-2, the V gene TRBV5-1; TRBD2 might be the D (5 bases). This TCR was recovered from a person aged 18-65 years who received the Ad26.COV2.S COVID-19 vaccine or a placebo. The input for sequencing was peripheral blood, taken in a trial of Ad26.COV2.S vaccine versus placebo. The DNA of the CDR3 is TGCGCCAGCAGCTTGGCCGGGGACACCGGGGAGCTGTTTTTT. Its protein is CASSLAGDTGELFF.